The rows below give T cell receptor beta chains drawn from one sample of a study of cytotoxic CD8 clonotypes in ibrutinib-treated CLL. The repertoire was sequenced with immunoSEQ multiplex PCR; TCRdb's copy has only in-frame clones and lacks some. The sample includes about 250,000 clones, under 80% of them seen just once. Source: PBMCs, taken after 24 months of ibrutinib treatment. These receptor sequences come from a human donor with chronic lymphocytic leukemia. Each CDR3 is given with its conserved first and last residue. The D gene is left open where the match is weak. Where a row states a size, it is once, few, many or the class of an expanded clone; other rows omit it.

clone_size j_call d_call v_call cdr3_aa cdr3_nt
once TRBJ1-1 NA TRBV5-1 CASSLGSELNTEAFF TGCGCCAGCAGCTTGGGTTCCGAGTTGAACACTGAAGCTTTCTTT
NA TRBJ2-7 TRBD1 TRBV2 CASTGTADYEQYF TGTGCCAGCACCGGGACAGCAGACTACGAGCAGTACTTC
NA TRBJ2-3 TRBD2 TRBV9 CASPDAGGTDTQYF TGTGCCAGCCCCGACGCGGGGGGCACAGATACGCAGTATTTT
NA TRBJ1-1 NA TRBV2 CASHGSLMNTEAFF TGTGCCAGCCACGGGAGTCTTATGAACACTGAAGCTTTCTTT
NA TRBJ2-7 NA TRBV28 CASIRRDPYEQYF TGTGCCAGCATCCGCCGGGACCCCTACGAGCAGTACTTC
NA TRBJ1-1 NA TRBV5-1 CASSWEPGTLGQAFF TGCGCCAGCAGCTGGGAACCGGGAACGTTGGGTCAAGCTTTCTTT
once TRBJ2-7 NA TRBV6-5 CASSYGGQSYEQYF TGTGCCAGCAGTTATGGGGGGCAGTCCTACGAGCAGTACTTC
NA TRBJ2-5 NA TRBV19 CASSGGFQETQYF TGTGCCAGTAGTGGAGGTTTCCAAGAGACCCAGTACTTC
few TRBJ2-1 TRBD2 TRBV4-2 CASSQGGLAGGGGQFF TGTGCCAGCAGCCAAGGAGGGCTAGCGGGAGGGGGAGGGCAGTTCTTC
NA TRBJ1-1 NA TRBV5-1 CASSFYSGATEAFF TGCGCCAGCAGCTTTTACTCCGGGGCTACTGAAGCTTTCTTT
NA TRBJ1-2 TRBD1 TRBV2 CASSARDRALNYGYTF TGTGCCAGCAGTGCCCGGGACAGGGCGCTTAACTATGGCTACACCTTC
NA TRBJ2-5 TRBD1 TRBV27 CASSPGQVQETQYF TGTGCCAGCAGTCCAGGACAGGTGCAAGAGACCCAGTACTTC
NA TRBJ2-3 NA TRBV2 CASSEQAARDTQYF TGTGCCAGCAGTGAGCAAGCGGCCCGAGATACGCAGTATTTT
few TRBJ2-6 NA TRBV6-5 CASRPLSGANVLTF TGTGCCAGCAGGCCCCTCTCTGGGGCCAACGTCCTGACTTTC
NA TRBJ2-7 NA TRBV2 CASSQQGHEQYF TGTGCCAGCAGCCAACAGGGCCACGAGCAGTACTTC
NA TRBJ2-7 TRBD2 TRBV29-1 CSVETGLAGVDEQYF TGCAGCGTTGAAACGGGACTAGCGGGAGTCGACGAGCAGTACTTC
NA TRBJ1-5 NA TRBV19 CASSLQGNQPQHF TGTGCCAGTAGTCTACAGGGCAATCAGCCCCAGCATTTT
NA TRBJ2-3 TRBD2 TRBV7-2 CASSLWAGEVDTQYF TGTGCCAGCAGCTTATGGGCGGGAGAGGTAGATACGCAGTATTTT
NA TRBJ2-3 TRBD1 TRBV5-4 CASSLRDSRTDTQYF TGTGCCAGCAGCTTGAGGGACAGTCGCACAGATACGCAGTATTTT
few TRBJ1-5 TRBD1 TRBV2 CASSESAGGYSNQPQHF TGTGCCAGCAGTGAATCTGCAGGGGGGTATAGCAATCAGCCCCAGCATTTT
NA TRBJ2-7 TRBD2 TRBV30 CAWSTRFGRAYEQYF TGTGCCTGGAGTACCAGGTTCGGGAGGGCCTACGAGCAGTACTTC
NA TRBJ1-5 NA TRBV25-1 CASSEEGRQPQHF TGTGCCAGCAGTGAAGAGGGTAGACAGCCCCAGCATTTT
once TRBJ2-1 NA TRBV7-2 CASSRNPRGNEQFF TGTGCCAGCAGCCGCAACCCCAGAGGGAATGAGCAGTTCTTC
few TRBJ2-1 NA TRBV27 CASTRLPYNEQFF TGTGCCAGCACCCGACTCCCCTACAATGAGCAGTTCTTC